Below are 15 T cell receptor beta chains sequenced from a single sample in a study of long-term antiretroviral therapy in people with HIV. Investigators performed immunoSEQ version v3.0 at survey level. The table came from immunoSEQ multiplex PCR; TCRdb's copy has only in-frame clones and leaves some out. The top ten hold under 3% of the sample, which has more than 45,000 clones, around four fifths seen once. The sample consisted of unsorted PBMCs, taken 0.8 years after starting antiretroviral therapy. These TCRs come from a woman aged 18-29 years with HIV.

This rearrangement joins TRBV7-9 to TRBJ2-5; TRBD1 is a possible D gene (5 bases). This CDR3 has 14 residues. The V gene lost 1 base and the J gene lost 1 base, with 7 bases spanning the gap. Germline V gene sequence: CDR1 SEHNR, CDR2 FQNEAQ (reference sequence). The CDR3 protein is CASSLVTAQETQYF. The DNA for the CDR3 is TGTGCCAGCAGCTTAGTGACAGCCCAAGAGACCCAGTACTTC.

This chain joins TRBV28 and TRBJ1-2; D is uncertain. CDR3 length: 15 amino acids. Trimming left V 7 bases short and J 0 bases short, with 15 bases between. Per germline, CDR1 MDHEN and CDR2 SYDVKM. DNA of the CDR3: TGTGCCAGCACCCCACGATCCGAGACTAACTATGGCTACACCTTC. As protein: CASTPRSETNYGYTF.

The chain employs TRBV27 and TRBJ2-3, with TRBD2 as a possible D gene (6 bases). Germline V gives CDR1 MNHEY, CDR2 SMNVEV (reference sequence). The length of the CDR3 is 14 residues. V lost 1 base to trimming and J lost 5 bases, with 10 bases between them. This chain's CDR3 is CASSLFWRGDTQYF. As DNA, the CDR3 is TGTGCCAGCAGTTTATTCTGGAGGGGAGATACGCAGTATTTT.

The CDR3 loop reads CASSIDETGPYGYTF. The CDR3 DNA reads as TGTGCCAGTAGTATAGACGAGACGGGCCCCTATGGCTACACCTTC. The chain joins TRBV19 to TRBJ1-2; the D is unclear. The CDR3 has 15 amino acids. Germline CDR1 reads LNHDA; CDR2 reads SQIVND (reference sequence). Trimming cost V 0 bases and J 4 bases, with 12 bases left between them.

The V gene is TRBV5-5, the J gene TRBJ1-2; TRBD1 agrees at 12 bases. The CDR3 loop spans 15 amino acids. J lost 3 bases, V lost 4 bases, and 4 bases had no gene match. Germline lookup yields CDR1 SGHKS and CDR2 YYEKEE (reference sequence). The DNA of the CDR3 is TGTGCCAGCAGCCCCGGGACAGGGGGCTACTATGGCTACACCTTC. Its protein product is CASSPGTGGYYGYTF. The entire variable domain, with the rest obtained from reference TRBV5-5 and TRBJ1-2, is as follows: DAGVTQSPTHLIKTRGQQVTLRCSPISGHKSVSWYQQVLGQGPQFIFQYYEKEERGRGNFPDRFSARQFPNYSSELNVNALLLGDSALYLCASSPGTGGYYGYTFGSGTRLTVV.

J is TRBJ2-1 and V is TRBV6-5, with D perhaps matching TRBD2 (6 bases). The germline V gene has CDR1 MNHEY and CDR2 SVGAGI. Trimming removed 6 bases at V and 16 bases at J, with 16 bases between. This CDR3 contains 11 residues. CDR3: CASSPGGVYFF. CDR3 sequence (DNA): TGTGCCAGCAGCCCCGGGGGAGTGTACTTCTTC.

Only a few counts were recorded for this clone. CDR3 coding DNA: TGTGCCAGCAGTTTCGAACAGTATGCAACTAATGAAAAACTGTTTTTT. Amino acid sequence: CASSFEQYATNEKLFF. This rearrangement joins TRBV28 to TRBJ1-4; D remains unclear. Trimming removed 3 bases at V and 0 bases at J, with 11 bases between. CDR3 length: 16 residues. From germline, CDR1 is MDHEN and CDR2 SYDVKM.

This chain uses TRBV7-9 with TRBJ1-2, with D unclear. The V gene lost 3 bases and the J gene lost 5 bases, with 13 bases spanning the gap. The CDR3 totals 14 residues. Germline V gives CDR1 SEHNR, CDR2 FQNEAQ (reference sequence). The DNA of the CDR3 is TGTGCCAGCAGCTTGGGAGGGTCTTTATATGGCTACACCTTC. Translating gives CASSLGGSLYGYTF.

J is TRBJ2-7 and V is TRBV9; weak D call: TRBD2 (6 bases). This CDR3 has 15 amino acids. CDR1 is SGDLS, CDR2 YYNGEE, per germline. Between the trimmed V and J ends, which lost 0 bases and 3 bases, there was a span of 13 bases. CDR3 in amino acids: CASSVDGGIYYEQYF. CDR3 DNA sequence: TGTGCCAGCAGCGTAGATGGCGGGATTTACTACGAGCAGTACTTC.

In its sample, this clone was seen once. The rearrangement joins TRBV10-3 to TRBJ2-4; TRBD2 matches 11 bases. This CDR3 spans 14 amino acids. The germline CDR1 and CDR2 sequences are ENHRY and SYGVKD. The V segment lost 10 bases and the J segment 3 bases; nucleotides outside the gene matches: 5. CDR3 nucleotides: TGTGCCACTACGACTAGCGGGATCAAAAACATTCAGTACTTC. Its translation is CATTTSGIKNIQYF.

J is TRBJ2-5 and V is TRBV27; D unclear. Germline V lookup: CDR1 MNHEY, CDR2 SMNVEV (reference sequence). The CDR3 contains 14 residues. Trimming pared 6 bases from V and 1 base from J, leaving 12 bases between. The CDR3 region has the DNA TGTGCCAGCAGCCTCACATGGACCCAAGAGACCCAGTACTTC. Translation gives CASSLTWTQETQYF.

The rearrangement uses TRBV9 and TRBJ1-1; 9 positions match TRBD1. V dropped 4 bases and J dropped 8; count of bases not matched to a gene: 6. Looked up from germline, CDR1 is SGDLS and CDR2 is YYNGEE. The CDR3 is 13 amino acids. The CDR3, as DNA: TGTGCCAGCAGCCCCCTGGGACAGGGAGAAGCTTTCTTT. Translated, it gives CASSPLGQGEAFF. Variable domain in full (rest from reference TRBV9 and TRBJ1-1): DSGVTQTPKHLITATGQRVTLRCSPRSGDLSVYWYQQSLDQGLQFLIQYYNGEERAKGNILERFSAQQFPDLHSELNLSSLELGDSALYFCASSPLGQGEAFFGQGTRLTVV.

The genes are TRBV19 and TRBJ2-7; D perhaps matches TRBD1 (6 bases). This CDR3 comprises 17 residues. Germline V gene sequence: CDR1 LNHDA, CDR2 SQIVND (reference sequence). The germline V and J ends were trimmed by 4 bases and 2 bases, with 21 bases remaining between them. The CDR3: CASSKEGGWGEAYEQYF. CDR3 coding DNA: TGTGCCAGTAGTAAAGAAGGGGGATGGGGAGAAGCCTACGAGCAGTACTTC.

This chain uses TRBV5-6 with TRBJ1-5; D call uncertain. The ends were cut back, 3 bases at V and 9 bases at J, with 10 bases in the middle. CDR1 is SGHDT and CDR2 is YYEEEE in the germline V gene. The CDR3 runs to 12 residues. The CDR3 DNA reads as TGTGCCAGCAGCTCCGACCGGGGGCCCCAGCATTTT. Encoded protein: CASSSDRGPQHF.

The rearrangement joins TRBV15 to TRBJ2-7; TRBD2 is a possible D gene (5 bases). The V gene lost 0 bases and the J gene lost 2 bases, with 11 bases spanning the gap. The CDR3 is 15 residues long. CDR1 and CDR2 (germline): LNHNV, YYDKDF (reference sequence). CDR3 protein: CATSRDLRLTYEQYF. The CDR3 nucleotides are TGTGCCACCAGCAGAGATTTGCGACTAACCTACGAGCAGTACTTC.